This is a list of T cell receptor beta chains from one sample in a study of regulatory T cells in long-lasting Graves disease. TCRdb reanalysed the multiplex PCR reads using MiXCR and keeps one entry per CDR3 protein. The table lists 380,000 or so distinct CDR3 sequences, about 17% of them singletons. These data were also filed under a second study, of T cells in Graves' hyperthyroidism and ophthalmopathy.

Sequenced material: peripheral blood mononuclear cells (PBMCs), taken at new diagnosis, from a patient treated with antithyroid drugs. These receptors all come from a woman under 30 with Graves disease. The CDR3 runs from the conserved cysteine through the conserved F or W. The D gene is left open where the match is weak. Where a row states a size, it is once, few, many or the class of an expanded clone; other rows omit it.

CDR3aa,CDR3nt,j_gene,d_gene,v_gene,abundance
CASSRVSSGTPEQYF,TGTGCCAGCAGCCGTGTGTCTAGCGGGACGCCCGAGCAGTACTTC,TRBJ2-7,TRBD2,TRBV3-1,many
CSAFELPNFTDTQYF,TGCAGTGCCTTTGAGCTTCCTAATTTCACAGATACGCAGTATTTT,TRBJ2-3,.,TRBV20-1,many
CATSAPGTGGRNTQYF,TGTGCCACCAGCGCCCCCGGGACAGGGGGTCGGAATACGCAGTATTTT,TRBJ2-3,TRBD1,TRBV15,many
CSASSRDNYGYTF,TGCAGTGCTAGTTCGAGAGATAACTATGGCTACACCTTC,TRBJ1-2,.,TRBV20-1,many
CASGLVQGFYNEQFF,TGTGCTAGTGGTTTGGTACAGGGGTTCTACAATGAGCAGTTCTTC,TRBJ2-1,TRBD1,TRBV12-5,many
CASSKINSYNEQFF,TGTGCCAGCAGTAAGATCAACTCCTACAATGAGCAGTTCTTC,TRBJ2-1,.,TRBV12-3/TRBV12-4,many
CASSLRGVRVDTQYF,TGTGCCAGCAGCTTACGCGGGGTGAGGGTAGATACGCAGTATTTT,TRBJ2-3,.,TRBV11-1,many
CASSFWDTNTGELFF,TGTGCCAGCAGTTTTTGGGACACTAACACCGGGGAGCTGTTTTTT,TRBJ2-2,.,TRBV27,few
CASSPGGGNTQYF,TGCGCCAGCAGCCCCGGGGGAGGAAATACGCAGTATTTT,TRBJ2-3,.,TRBV5-1,many
CASSETQGAPLTF,TGTGCCAGCAGTGAAACACAGGGGGCCCCCCTAACCTTC,TRBJ2-4,TRBD1,TRBV2,many
CASRGTANTEAFF,TGTGCCAGCCGAGGGACAGCCAACACTGAAGCTTTCTTT,TRBJ1-1,TRBD1,TRBV2,many
CASSQDRQEETQYF,TGCGCCAGCAGCCAAGATCGGCAAGAAGAGACCCAGTACTTC,TRBJ2-5,.,TRBV4-1,many
CASSLARDRLTDTQYF,TGTGCCAGCAGCTTGGCCCGGGACAGGTTAACAGATACGCAGTATTTT,TRBJ2-3,TRBD1,TRBV5-8,many
CAWAGQGKQPQHF,TGTGCCTGGGCGGGACAGGGAAAACAGCCCCAGCATTTT,TRBJ1-5,TRBD1,TRBV30,many
CASSPGATRNEQFF,TGTGCCAGCTCACCGGGGGCAACCCGAAATGAGCAGTTCTTC,TRBJ2-1,.,TRBV18,many
CSAPSGWTYNEQFF,TGCAGTGCCCCCAGCGGGTGGACCTACAATGAGCAGTTCTTC,TRBJ2-1,.,TRBV20-1,few
CAWSDHYGYTF,TGTGCCTGGAGTGACCACTATGGCTACACCTTC,TRBJ1-2,.,TRBV30,many
CASSSGFTEAFF,TGTGCCAGCAGTTCAGGGTTCACTGAAGCTTTCTTT,TRBJ1-1,.,TRBV12-3/TRBV12-4,many
CASLSQRSSYNSPLHF,TGTGCCAGCCTATCACAAAGAAGCTCCTATAATTCACCCCTCCACTTT,TRBJ1-6,.,TRBV28,many
CASSPGAGGTQYF,TGTGCCAGCAGTCCAGGGGCAGGAGGGACCCAGTACTTC,TRBJ2-5,.,TRBV6-1,few
CAISDRPLSNQPQHF,TGTGCCATCAGTGATCGTCCCCTGAGCAATCAGCCCCAGCATTTT,TRBJ1-5,.,TRBV10-3,few
CSASGSSRNTQYF,TGCAGTGCTAGTGGAAGCAGCCGCAATACGCAGTATTTT,TRBJ2-3,.,TRBV20-1,many
CASSQVVAGAPDTQYF,TGTGCCAGCAGCCAAGTGGTAGCGGGAGCCCCAGATACGCAGTATTTT,TRBJ2-3,TRBD2,TRBV4-2,.
CASSYSPYEQYF,TGTGCCAGCAGTTACTCGCCCTACGAGCAGTACTTC,TRBJ2-7,.,TRBV6-2/TRBV6-3,many
CSVVGQANFRGAFF,TGCAGCGTCGTGGGACAGGCTAACTTTCGGGGAGCTTTCTTT,TRBJ1-1,TRBD1,TRBV29-1,many
CASSQGLAGGYNEQFF,TGTGCCAGCAGCCAGGGACTAGCGGGAGGGTACAATGAGCAGTTCTTC,TRBJ2-1,TRBD2,TRBV4-2,many
CSVGSNTDTQYF,TGCAGCGTTGGGTCTAACACAGATACGCAGTATTTT,TRBJ2-3,.,TRBV29-1,.
CASSRTGVTSGNTIYF,TGTGCCAGCAGCCGGACAGGGGTTACTTCTGGAAACACCATATATTTT,TRBJ1-3,TRBD1,TRBV5-4,.
CASSEAGAIRYNEQFF,TGTGCCAGCAGTGAAGCGGGAGCTATTCGATACAATGAGCAGTTCTTC,TRBJ2-1,TRBD2,TRBV6-2/TRBV6-3,many
CASRDRASSYEQYF,TGTGCCAGTAGGGACCGGGCCTCGTCCTACGAGCAGTACTTC,TRBJ2-7,.,TRBV19,many
CASSIGGEGSYEQYF,TGTGCCAGCAGCATAGGAGGGGAAGGGTCCTACGAGCAGTACTTC,TRBJ2-7,.,TRBV16,few
CSVAPSGGEKLFF,TGCAGCGTTGCCCCCAGCGGGGGGGAAAAACTGTTTTTT,TRBJ1-4,.,TRBV29-1,.
CASTRGQGGNTIYF,TGTGCCAGCACCCGCGGACAGGGTGGAAACACCATATATTTT,TRBJ1-3,TRBD1,TRBV12-3/TRBV12-4,few
CATSRGTGTLGQPQHF,TGTGCCACCAGCAGAGGAACAGGGACCCTTGGTCAGCCCCAGCATTTT,TRBJ1-5,.,TRBV15,many
CASSEEYRDGSPLHF,TGTGCCAGCAGTGAAGAATACAGGGATGGGTCACCCCTCCACTTT,TRBJ1-6,.,TRBV6-1,few
CASSLGSGSMYEQFF,TGTGCCAGCAGCTTAGGAAGCGGGAGTATGTATGAGCAGTTCTTC,TRBJ2-1,TRBD2,TRBV7-2,many
CASSPGGPAAEAFF,TGTGCCAGCAGTCCTGGGGGACCCGCTGCCGAAGCTTTCTTT,TRBJ1-1,.,TRBV27,many
CASSPVGTSAFF,TGTGCCAGCAGCCCCGTCGGGACATCAGCTTTCTTT,TRBJ1-1,.,TRBV3-1,many
CASSIAEEAFF,TGTGCCAGTAGTATAGCTGAGGAAGCTTTCTTT,TRBJ1-1,.,TRBV19,.
CSASGADTQYF,TGCAGTGCTAGTGGGGCGGATACGCAGTATTTT,TRBJ2-3,.,TRBV20-1,many
CASSPRTGTRIREQYF,TGTGCCAGCAGTCCCCGGACCGGGACTAGGATTCGCGAGCAGTACTTC,TRBJ2-7,TRBD2,TRBV27,many
CAISVRGQNIQYF,TGTGCCATCAGTGTCCGAGGACAAAACATTCAGTACTTC,TRBJ2-4,.,TRBV10-3,.
CASSVGQDNYEQYF,TGTGCCAGCAGCGTAGGACAGGACAACTACGAGCAGTACTTC,TRBJ2-7,.,TRBV9,few
CASSPSDTRLYTF,TGTGCCAGCTCACCGTCGGACACTCGGCTCTACACCTTC,TRBJ1-2,.,TRBV18,many
CATQEPGTGQFF,TGTGCCACCCAAGAACCCGGGACTGGGCAGTTCTTC,TRBJ2-1,.,TRBV10-3,few
CASKRGNSPLHF,TGTGCCAGCAAACGGGGAAATTCACCCCTCCACTTT,TRBJ1-6,.,TRBV27,.
CASGLALGTERGIYEQYF,TGTGCTAGTGGTTTGGCCCTAGGGACCGAGCGGGGGATCTACGAGCAGTACTTC,TRBJ2-7,TRBD2,TRBV12-5,.
CASSSSLAGGGETQYF,TGTGCCAGCAGTTCTTCACTAGCGGGAGGTGGAGAGACCCAGTACTTC,TRBJ2-5,TRBD2,TRBV12-3/TRBV12-4,many